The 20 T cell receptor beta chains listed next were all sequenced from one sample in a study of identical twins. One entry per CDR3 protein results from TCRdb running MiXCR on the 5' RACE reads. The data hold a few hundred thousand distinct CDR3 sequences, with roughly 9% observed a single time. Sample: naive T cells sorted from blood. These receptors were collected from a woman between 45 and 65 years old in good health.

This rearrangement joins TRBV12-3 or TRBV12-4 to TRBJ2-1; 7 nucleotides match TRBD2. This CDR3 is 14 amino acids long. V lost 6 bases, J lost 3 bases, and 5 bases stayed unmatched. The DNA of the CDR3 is TGTGCCAGCAGGGCAAGGGACTACTACAATGAGCAGTTCTTC. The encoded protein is CASRARDYYNEQFF.

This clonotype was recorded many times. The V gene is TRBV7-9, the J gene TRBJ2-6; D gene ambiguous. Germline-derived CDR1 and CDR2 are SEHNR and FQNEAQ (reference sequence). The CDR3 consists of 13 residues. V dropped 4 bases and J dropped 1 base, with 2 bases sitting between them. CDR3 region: CASSWSGANVLTF. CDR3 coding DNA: TGTGCCAGCAGCTGGTCTGGGGCCAACGTCCTGACTTTC.

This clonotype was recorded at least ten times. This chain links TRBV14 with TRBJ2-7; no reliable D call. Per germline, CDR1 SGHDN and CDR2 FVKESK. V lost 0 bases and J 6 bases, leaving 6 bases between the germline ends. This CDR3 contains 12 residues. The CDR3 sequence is CASSQDDLEQYF. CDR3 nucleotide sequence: TGTGCCAGCAGCCAAGACGATCTCGAGCAGTACTTC.

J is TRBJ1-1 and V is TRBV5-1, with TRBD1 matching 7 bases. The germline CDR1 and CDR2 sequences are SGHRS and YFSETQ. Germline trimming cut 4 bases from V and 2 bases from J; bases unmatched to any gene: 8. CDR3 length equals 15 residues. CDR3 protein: CASSLRQGSNTEAFF. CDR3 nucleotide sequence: TGCGCCAGCAGCCTCAGACAGGGATCTAACACTGAAGCTTTCTTT.

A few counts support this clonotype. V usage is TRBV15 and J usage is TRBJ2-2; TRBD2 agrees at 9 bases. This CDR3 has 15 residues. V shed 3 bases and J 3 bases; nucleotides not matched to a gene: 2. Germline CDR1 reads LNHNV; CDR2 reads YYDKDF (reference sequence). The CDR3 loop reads CATSRGLADTGELFF. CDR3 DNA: TGTGCCACCAGCAGGGGACTAGCAGACACCGGGGAGCTGTTTTTT.

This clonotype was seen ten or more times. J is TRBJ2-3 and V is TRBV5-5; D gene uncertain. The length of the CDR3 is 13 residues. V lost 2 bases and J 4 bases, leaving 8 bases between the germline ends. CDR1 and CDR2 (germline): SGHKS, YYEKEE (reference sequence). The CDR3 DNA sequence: TGTGCCAGCAGCTTCGGACCCCCAGATACGCAGTATTTT. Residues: CASSFGPPDTQYF.

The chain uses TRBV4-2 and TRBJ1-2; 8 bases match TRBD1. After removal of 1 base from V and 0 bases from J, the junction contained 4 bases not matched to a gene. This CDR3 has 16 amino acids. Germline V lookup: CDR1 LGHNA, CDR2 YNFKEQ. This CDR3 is CASSQVGTGANYGYTF. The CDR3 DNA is TGTGCCAGCAGCCAAGTGGGGACAGGCGCTAACTATGGCTACACCTTC.

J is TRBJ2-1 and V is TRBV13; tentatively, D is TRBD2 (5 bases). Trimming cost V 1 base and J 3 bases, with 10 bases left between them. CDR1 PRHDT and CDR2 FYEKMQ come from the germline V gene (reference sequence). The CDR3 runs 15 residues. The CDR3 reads CASSLVRRNYNEQFF. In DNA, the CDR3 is TGTGCCAGCAGCTTAGTGAGGAGGAACTACAATGAGCAGTTCTTC.

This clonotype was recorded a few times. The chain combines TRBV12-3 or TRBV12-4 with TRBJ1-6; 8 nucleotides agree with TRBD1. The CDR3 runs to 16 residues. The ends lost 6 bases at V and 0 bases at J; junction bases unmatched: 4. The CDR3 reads CASSPQGASYNSPLHF. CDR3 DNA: TGTGCCAGCAGCCCTCAGGGGGCCTCCTATAATTCACCCCTCCACTTT.

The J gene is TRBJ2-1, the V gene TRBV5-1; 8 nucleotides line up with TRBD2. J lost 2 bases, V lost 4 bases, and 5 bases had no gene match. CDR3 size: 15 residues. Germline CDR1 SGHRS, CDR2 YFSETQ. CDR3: CASSELGLAYNEQFF. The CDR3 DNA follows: TGCGCCAGCAGCGAGTTGGGACTAGCCTACAATGAGCAGTTCTTC.

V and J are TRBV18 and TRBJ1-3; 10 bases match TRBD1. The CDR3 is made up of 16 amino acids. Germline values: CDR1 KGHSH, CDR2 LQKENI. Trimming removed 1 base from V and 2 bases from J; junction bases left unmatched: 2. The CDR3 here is CASSPQGQGTGNTIYF. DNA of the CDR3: TGTGCCAGCTCACCACAGGGACAGGGGACTGGAAACACCATATATTTT.

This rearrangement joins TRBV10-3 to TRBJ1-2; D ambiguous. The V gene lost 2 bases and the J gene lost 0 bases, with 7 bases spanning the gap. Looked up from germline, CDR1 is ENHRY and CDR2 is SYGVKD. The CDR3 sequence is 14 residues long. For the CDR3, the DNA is TGTGCCATCAGTGAGAGTGAAACTAACTATGGCTACACCTTC. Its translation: CAISESETNYGYTF.

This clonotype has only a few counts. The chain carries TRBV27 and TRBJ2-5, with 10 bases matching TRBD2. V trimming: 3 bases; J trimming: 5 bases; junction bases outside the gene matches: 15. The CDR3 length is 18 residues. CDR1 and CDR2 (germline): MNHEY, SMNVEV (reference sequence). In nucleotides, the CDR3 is TGTGCCAGCAGTTTGATCACGAGCGGGAGGGCCGAGGTTGAGACCCAGTACTTC. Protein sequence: CASSLITSGRAEVETQYF.

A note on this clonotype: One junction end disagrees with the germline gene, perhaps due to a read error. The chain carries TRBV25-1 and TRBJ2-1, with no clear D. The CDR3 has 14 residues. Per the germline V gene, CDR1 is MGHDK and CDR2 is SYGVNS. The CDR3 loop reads CVSSEPGLYNEQFF. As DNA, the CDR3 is TGTGTCAGCAGTGAGCCAGGCCTATACAATGAGCAGTTCTTC. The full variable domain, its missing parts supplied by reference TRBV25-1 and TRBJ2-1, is EADIYQTPRYLVIGTGKKITLECSQTMGHDKMYWYQQDPGMELHLIHYSYGVNSTEKGDLSSESTVSRIRTEHFPLTLESARPSHTSQYLCVSSEPGLYNEQFFGPGTRLTVL.

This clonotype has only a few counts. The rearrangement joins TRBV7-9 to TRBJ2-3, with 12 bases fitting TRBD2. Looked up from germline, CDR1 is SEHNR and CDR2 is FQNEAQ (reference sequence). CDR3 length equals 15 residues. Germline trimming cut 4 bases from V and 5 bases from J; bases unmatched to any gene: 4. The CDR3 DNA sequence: TGTGCCAGCAGCTCGACTAGCGGGAGCCGAGATACGCAGTATTTT. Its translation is CASSSTSGSRDTQYF.

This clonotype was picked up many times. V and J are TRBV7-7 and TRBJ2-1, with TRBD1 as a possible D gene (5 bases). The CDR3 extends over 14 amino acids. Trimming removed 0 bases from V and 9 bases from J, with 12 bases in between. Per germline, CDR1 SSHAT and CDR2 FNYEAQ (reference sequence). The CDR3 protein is CASSLAQGVGEQFF. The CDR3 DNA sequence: TGTGCCAGCAGCTTAGCGCAAGGGGTTGGTGAGCAGTTCTTC.

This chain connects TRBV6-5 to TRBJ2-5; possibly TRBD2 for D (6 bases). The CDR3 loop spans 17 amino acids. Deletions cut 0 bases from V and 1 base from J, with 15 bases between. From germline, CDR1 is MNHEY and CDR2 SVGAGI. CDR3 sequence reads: CASSYSFFTSSQETQYF. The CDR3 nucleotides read TGTGCCAGCAGTTACTCATTCTTTACTAGCAGCCAAGAGACCCAGTACTTC.

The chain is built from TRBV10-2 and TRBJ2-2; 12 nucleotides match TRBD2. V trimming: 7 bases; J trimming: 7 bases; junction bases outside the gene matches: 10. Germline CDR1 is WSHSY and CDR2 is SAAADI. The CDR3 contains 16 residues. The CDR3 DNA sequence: TGCGCCAGCAAACCGGGACTAGCGGGTCTTATCGGGGAGCTGTTTTTT. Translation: CASKPGLAGLIGELFF.

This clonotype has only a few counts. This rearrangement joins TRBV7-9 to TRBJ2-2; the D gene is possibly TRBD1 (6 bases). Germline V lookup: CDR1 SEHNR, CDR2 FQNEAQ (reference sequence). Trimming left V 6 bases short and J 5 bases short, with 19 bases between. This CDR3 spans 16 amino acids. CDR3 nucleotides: TGTGCCAGCAGGCGAAACACAGGGTTAAGAACCGGGGAGCTGTTTTTT. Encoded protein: CASRRNTGLRTGELFF.

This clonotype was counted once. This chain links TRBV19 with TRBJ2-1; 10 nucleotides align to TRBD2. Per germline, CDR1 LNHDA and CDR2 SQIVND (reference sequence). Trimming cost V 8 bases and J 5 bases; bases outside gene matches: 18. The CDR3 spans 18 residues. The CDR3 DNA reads TGTGCCAGTCGGGGTGCAGGGCTAGCGGGAGTATCGAACAATGAGCAGTTCTTC. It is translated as CASRGAGLAGVSNNEQFF.